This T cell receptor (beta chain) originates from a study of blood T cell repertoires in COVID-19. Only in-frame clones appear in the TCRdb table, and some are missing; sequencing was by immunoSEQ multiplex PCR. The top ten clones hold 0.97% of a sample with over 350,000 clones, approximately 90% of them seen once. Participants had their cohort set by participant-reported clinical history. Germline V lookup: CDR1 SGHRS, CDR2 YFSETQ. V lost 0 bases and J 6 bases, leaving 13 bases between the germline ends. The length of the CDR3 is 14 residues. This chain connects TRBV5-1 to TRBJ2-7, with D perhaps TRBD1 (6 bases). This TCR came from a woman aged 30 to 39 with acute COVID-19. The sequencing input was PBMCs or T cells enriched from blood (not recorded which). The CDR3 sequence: CASSLERLGAEQYF. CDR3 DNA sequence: TGCGCCAGCAGCTTGGAGAGATTGGGGGCCGAGCAGTACTTC.